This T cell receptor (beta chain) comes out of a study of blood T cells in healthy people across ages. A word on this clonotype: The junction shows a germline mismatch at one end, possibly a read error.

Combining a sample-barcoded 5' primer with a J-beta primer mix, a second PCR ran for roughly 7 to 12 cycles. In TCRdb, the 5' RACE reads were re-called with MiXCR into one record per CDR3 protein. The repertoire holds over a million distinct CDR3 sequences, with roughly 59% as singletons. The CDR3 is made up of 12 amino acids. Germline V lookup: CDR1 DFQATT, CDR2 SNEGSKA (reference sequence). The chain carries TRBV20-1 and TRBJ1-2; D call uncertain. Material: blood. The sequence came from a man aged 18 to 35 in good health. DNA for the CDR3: TGCAGTGGTAGAGATAGGCTCTATGGCTACACCTTC. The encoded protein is CSGRDRLYGYTF.